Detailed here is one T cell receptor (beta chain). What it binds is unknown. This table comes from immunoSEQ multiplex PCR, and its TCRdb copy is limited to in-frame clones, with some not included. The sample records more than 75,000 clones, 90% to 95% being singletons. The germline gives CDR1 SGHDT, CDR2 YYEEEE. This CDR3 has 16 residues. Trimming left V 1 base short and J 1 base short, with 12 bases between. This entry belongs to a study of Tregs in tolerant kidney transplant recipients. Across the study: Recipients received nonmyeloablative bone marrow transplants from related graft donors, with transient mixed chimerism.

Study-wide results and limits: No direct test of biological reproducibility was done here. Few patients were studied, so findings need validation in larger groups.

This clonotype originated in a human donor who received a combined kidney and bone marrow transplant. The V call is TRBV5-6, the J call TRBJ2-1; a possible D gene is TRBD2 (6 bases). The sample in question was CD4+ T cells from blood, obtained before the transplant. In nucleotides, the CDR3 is TGTGCCAGCAGCTTGTTAGTAGGGAGGTCCTACAATGAGCAGTTCTTC. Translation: CASSLLVGRSYNEQFF. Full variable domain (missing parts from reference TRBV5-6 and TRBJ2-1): DAGVTQSPTHLIKTRGQQVTLRCSPKSGHDTVSWYQQALGQGPQFIFQYYEEEERQRGNFPDRFSGHQFPNYSSELNVNALLLGDSALYLCASSLLVGRSYNEQFFGPGTRLTVL.